Below, 8 T cell receptor beta chains from the same sample are listed, as sequenced in a study of blood T cell repertoires in COVID-19 (dated by TCRdb to 2018 to 2020). Library construction relied on the immunoSEQ multiplex PCR assay. TCRdb mirrors the immuneACCESS table, restricted to in-frame sequences. Some clones are absent from its copies; in checked studies, under half trace to an unresolved V gene, and the reason for the others is unknown. The sample yields under 300,000 clones; roughly 82% were counted once. The biggest ten clones account for more than 4.5% of the sample. Sequencing used peripheral blood. The source is a woman older than 75 with active or convalescent COVID-19.

The chain combines TRBV15 with TRBJ1-4, with 10 bases aligning to TRBD1. J was trimmed by 8 bases and V by 4 bases; bases with no gene match: 7. Germline-derived CDR1 and CDR2 are LNHNV and YYDKDF (reference sequence). This CDR3 contains 15 residues. CDR3 loop: CATSTSRDRGEKLFF. The CDR3 DNA reads TGTGCCACCAGCACGAGCCGGGACAGGGGAGAAAAACTGTTTTTT.

This clone was counted between two and nine times. The chain is built from TRBV10-3 and TRBJ1-5, with 7 bases that match TRBD1. The J segment lost 5 bases and the V segment lost 4 bases, leaving 2 bases of the junction unmatched. The length of the CDR3 is 13 residues. Germline lookup yields CDR1 ENHRY and CDR2 SYGVKD. The CDR3, as DNA: TGTGCCATCAGTGCTGACAGGGATCAGCCCCAGCATTTT. Protein: CAISADRDQPQHF.

The chain uses TRBV3-1 (or the pseudogene TRBV3-2) and TRBJ2-7; no reliable D call. The CDR3 has 12 amino acids. The germline V gene has CDR1 LGHDT and CDR2 YNNKEL (reference sequence). Trimming pared 0 bases from V and 4 bases from J, leaving 4 bases between. As DNA, the CDR3 is TGTGCCAGCAGCCAAGATTATTACGAGCAGTACTTC. Protein product: CASSQDYYEQYF.

As concerns this clone: Different DNA sequences within this sample yield the same CDR3. The chain recombines TRBV6-1 with TRBJ1-5; D is unresolved. CDR3 size: 14 residues. V lost 2 bases, J lost 2 bases, and 7 bases lay in between. Germline V lookup: CDR1 MNHNS, CDR2 SASEGT. The CDR3 region is CASSETGGNQPQHF. In nucleotides, the CDR3 is TGTGCCAGCAGTGAAACCGGGGGCAATCAGCCCCAGCATTTT.

This chain connects TRBV24-1 to TRBJ1-1; 7 nucleotides align to TRBD1. Looked up from germline, CDR1 is KGHDR and CDR2 is SFDVKD. The CDR3 consists of 17 residues. Losses at the gene ends were 0 bases for V and 5 bases for J; bases not matched to a gene: 11. The CDR3 protein is CATSDLSSRGRRTEAFF. In nucleotides, the CDR3 is TGTGCCACCAGTGATTTGAGCTCAAGGGGGCGCCGGACTGAAGCTTTCTTT.

The chain recombines TRBV5-4 with TRBJ1-1, with D unclear. The V and J ends lost 2 bases and 0 bases respectively, with 8 bases between them. The V gene's germline CDR1 is SGHNT and CDR2 YYREEE (reference sequence). The length of the CDR3 is 14 residues. The CDR3 reads CASSFQAMNTEAFF. In nucleotides, the CDR3 is TGTGCCAGCAGCTTTCAGGCGATGAACACTGAAGCTTTCTTT. The full variable domain, in which reference TRBV5-4 and TRBJ1-1 provide the parts outside the CDR3, is ETGVTQSPTHLIKTRGQQVTLRCSSQSGHNTVSWYQQALGQGPQFIFQYYREEENGRGNFPPRFSGLQFPNYSSELNVNALELDDSALYLCASSFQAMNTEAFFGQGTRLTVV.

A note on this clone: Other nucleotide sequences from this sample produce the same CDR3. This chain joins TRBV5-1 and TRBJ1-4, with D perhaps matching TRBD1 (5 bases). V was pared by 1 base and J by 5 bases, with 9 bases between. CDR3 length: 14 amino acids. Germline V CDR1 and CDR2: SGHRS, YFSETQ. The CDR3 sequence: CASSLQGLNEKLFF. CDR3 sequence (DNA): TGCGCCAGCAGCTTGCAGGGTCTGAATGAAAAACTGTTTTTT.

This sequence joins TRBV24-1 and TRBJ1-3, with 8 bases matching TRBD1. Losses at the gene ends were 4 bases for V and 6 bases for J; bases not matched to a gene: 7. The germline V gene encodes CDR1 KGHDR and CDR2 SFDVKD. The CDR3 totals 15 residues. In DNA form, the CDR3 reads TGTGCCACCAGTGACCCTCGGACAGGGTTAAACACCATATATTTT. This codes for CATSDPRTGLNTIYF.